This entry lists 25 T cell receptor beta chains sequenced from one sample in a study of resident and recirculating memory T cells in vitiligo. The table came from immunoSEQ multiplex PCR; TCRdb's copy has only in-frame clones and leaves some out. Counted here are tens of thousands of clones, roughly nine tenths occurring once; the ten biggest clones make up roughly 5%. Sequencing input: blood. The receptors shown here come from a male donor with vitiligo.

The V gene is TRBV6-5, the J gene TRBJ2-3; TRBD1 aligns across 7 bases. Trimming cost V 0 bases and J 1 base; bases outside gene matches: 1. This CDR3 has 15 residues. Germline lookup yields CDR1 MNHEY and CDR2 SVGAGI. The CDR3 is CASSYSGTGTDTQYF. The CDR3 bases are TGTGCCAGCAGTTACTCGGGGACAGGCACAGATACGCAGTATTTT.

The chain uses TRBV27 and TRBJ2-1; the match to TRBD2 covers 7 bases. After removal of 7 bases from V and 7 bases from J, the junction contained 16 bases not matched to a gene. The CDR3 has 16 amino acids. Germline CDR1 is MNHEY and CDR2 is SMNVEV (reference sequence). The CDR3, as DNA: TGTGCCAGCACGGGCGGACCAGCGGGGATAGGAAATGAGCAGTTCTTC. Residues: CASTGGPAGIGNEQFF.

This rearrangement joins TRBV15 to TRBJ2-3; tentative D call: TRBD2 (6 bases). Germline assignment: CDR1 LNHNV and CDR2 YYDKDF (reference sequence). Trimming took 3 bases from V and 2 from J, leaving 15 bases between them. The CDR3 loop spans 16 amino acids. The CDR3 here is CATSRPGASATDTQYF. The CDR3 DNA follows: TGTGCCACCAGCAGGCCTGGGGCTAGCGCCACAGATACGCAGTATTTT. Full variable domain (remainder filled in from reference TRBV15 and TRBJ2-3): DAMVIQNPRYQVTQFGKPVTLSCSQTLNHNVMYWYQQKSSQAPKLLFHYYDKDFNNEADTPDNFQSRRPNTSFCFLDIRSPGLGDTAMYLCATSRPGASATDTQYFGPGTRLTVL.

The chain joins TRBV25-1 to TRBJ1-1, with TRBD1 matching 10 bases. With V trimmed by 4 bases and J by 3 bases, 5 bases remained unmatched. CDR3 length: 15 amino acids. Germline V lookup: CDR1 MGHDK, CDR2 SYGVNS. CDR3 DNA sequence: TGTGCCAGCAGTGTTGACAGGGGGCGCGACACTGAAGCTTTCTTT. This encodes CASSVDRGRDTEAFF.

On this clone itself: One end of the junction varies from germline; a read error may be responsible. V usage is TRBV11-2 and J usage is TRBJ1-1, with D maybe TRBD1 (5 bases). Per the germline V gene, CDR1 is SGHAT and CDR2 is FQNNGV. The length of the CDR3 is 11 residues. This chain's CDR3 is CASSPTRGRVF. CDR3 in DNA: TGTGCCAGCAGCCCAACGCGGGGCCGGGTCTTT.

This clone appeared once. The chain uses TRBV7-6 and TRBJ1-4; weak D call: TRBD1 (6 bases). The length of the CDR3 is 15 residues. The germline V and J ends were trimmed by 5 bases and 13 bases, with 23 bases remaining between them. CDR1 is SGHVS, CDR2 FNYEAQ, per germline. The CDR3 spells CASSQGLQGGGRLFF. The CDR3 DNA reads as TGTGCCAGCAGCCAGGGACTACAAGGGGGGGGTCGACTGTTTTTT.

The chain is built from TRBV19 and TRBJ2-3, with 7 bases aligning to TRBD2. V dropped 5 bases and J dropped 3; count of bases not matched to a gene: 5. CDR1 and CDR2 from the germline V gene are LNHDA and SQIVND (reference sequence). The CDR3 consists of 14 residues. DNA of the CDR3: TGTGCCAGTAGTTTGAGCGGGACTACAGATACGCAGTATTTT. The encoded protein is CASSLSGTTDTQYF.

This chain uses TRBV5-1 with TRBJ1-3; 7 bases line up with TRBD1. V shed 4 bases, J shed 7 bases, and the junction held 8 bases outside the gene matches. Per germline, CDR1 SGHRS and CDR2 YFSETQ. The CDR3 sequence is 14 residues long. This CDR3 is CASSTRDSWNTIYF. As DNA, the CDR3 is TGCGCCAGCAGCACCCGGGACAGTTGGAACACCATATATTTT.

The chain couples TRBV29-1 to TRBJ2-7, with D possibly matching TRBD2 (7 bases). V lost 8 bases to trimming and J lost 5 bases, with 19 bases between them. The CDR3 runs 13 residues. Germline values: CDR1 SQVTM, CDR2 ANQGSEA. CDR3 coding DNA: TGCAGCACGCGAGGGGGGGCCACCCACGAGCAGTACTTC. The encoded protein is CSTRGGATHEQYF.

This chain joins TRBV28 and TRBJ1-4; 7 nucleotides align to TRBD1. V shed 6 bases, J shed 0 bases, and the junction held 13 bases outside the gene matches. This CDR3 is built from 18 residues. CDR1 is MDHEN and CDR2 is SYDVKM in the germline V gene. The CDR3 region has the DNA TGTGCCAGCAGGGTCCTGGGACAGCCAGGAGCAACTAATGAAAAACTGTTTTTT. It is translated as CASRVLGQPGATNEKLFF.

Only one count was recorded for this clone. The rearrangement uses TRBV9 and TRBJ2-7, with 10 nucleotides matching TRBD1. Germline V gives CDR1 SGDLS, CDR2 YYNGEE. Unmatched junction bases numbered 7, after V lost 1 base and J lost 3 bases. CDR3 length: 16 amino acids. Here the CDR3 reads CASSVSWDRGLYEQYF. The CDR3 DNA reads TGTGCCAGCAGCGTATCGTGGGACAGGGGACTCTACGAGCAGTACTTC.

V usage is TRBV11-3 and J usage is TRBJ2-3; possibly TRBD1 for D (5 bases). Per germline, CDR1 SGHNT and CDR2 YENEEA. The CDR3 is made up of 15 amino acids. V lost 5 bases to trimming and J lost 3 bases, with 15 bases between them. Here the CDR3 reads CASSPQGGRTDTQYF. Written as DNA, the CDR3 is TGTGCCAGCAGCCCCCAGGGCGGACGGACAGATACGCAGTATTTT.

The chain links TRBV28 to TRBJ2-7; 9 nucleotides agree with TRBD2. The CDR3 length is 16 residues. V dropped 3 bases and J dropped 0; count of bases not matched to a gene: 6. Per the germline V gene, CDR1 is MDHEN and CDR2 is SYDVKM. CDR3 sequence: CASSLLSGRASYEQYF. CDR3 in DNA: TGTGCCAGCAGTTTGCTTAGCGGGAGAGCCTCCTACGAGCAGTACTTC. The full variable domain, completed using reference TRBV28 and TRBJ2-7, is DVKVTQSSRYLVKRTGEKVFLECVQDMDHENMFWYRQDPGLGLRLIYFSYDVKMKEKGDIPEGYSVSREKKERFSLILESASTNQTSMYLCASSLLSGRASYEQYFGPGTRLTVT.

This clone has only one observation. The rearrangement joins TRBV7-8 to TRBJ2-7; possibly TRBD2 for D (5 bases). The CDR3 contains 13 residues. Germline V gene lookup returns CDR1 SGHVS and CDR2 FQNEAQ. The germline V and J ends were trimmed by 0 bases and 7 bases, with 10 bases remaining between them. The CDR3 DNA reads as TGTGCCAGCAGCTTAGCAGGACCGGGGGAGCAGTACTTC. It is translated as CASSLAGPGEQYF.

The rearrangement links TRBV4-1 to TRBJ2-7; no definite D call. CDR1 is MGHRA and CDR2 is YSYEKL in the germline V gene. The CDR3 consists of 15 residues. V lost 7 bases and J 2 bases, leaving 18 bases between the germline ends. The CDR3: CASKYRVEFTYEQYF. For the CDR3, the DNA is TGCGCCAGCAAATACCGGGTAGAATTCACCTACGAGCAGTACTTC.

This chain links TRBV7-2 with TRBJ1-5; D remains unclear. This CDR3 is built from 15 residues. Trimming removed 1 base from V and 6 bases from J, with 13 bases in between. Per germline, CDR1 SGHTA and CDR2 FQGNSA. The CDR3 DNA reads as TGTGCCAGCAGCTTAGTTCGGTCCTCTAGTCAGCCCCAGCATTTT. Protein product: CASSLVRSSSQPQHF.

This rearrangement joins TRBV5-6 to TRBJ2-3; D unclear. Germline assignment: CDR1 SGHDT and CDR2 YYEEEE. There are 15 residues in the CDR3. V lost 0 bases and J 3 bases, leaving 11 bases between the germline ends. The CDR3 loop reads CASSLEAAMTDTQYF. The CDR3 DNA reads as TGTGCCAGCAGCTTGGAGGCGGCGATGACAGATACGCAGTATTTT.

The chain links TRBV28 to TRBJ1-3, with D maybe TRBD1 (5 bases). There are 14 residues in the CDR3. Trimming removed 2 bases from V and 4 bases from J, with 9 bases in between. Germline CDR1 is MDHEN and CDR2 is SYDVKM. The CDR3 here is CASSLTGGGNTIYF. The CDR3 DNA is TGTGCCAGCAGTTTAACCGGGGGAGGAAACACCATATATTTT.

This clone was picked up one time. The chain is built from TRBV18 and TRBJ2-5; 8 bases align to TRBD1. J lost 4 bases, V lost 3 bases, and 10 bases had no gene match. Per the germline V gene, CDR1 is KGHSH and CDR2 is LQKENI. The CDR3 runs to 16 residues. The CDR3 bases are TGTGCCAGCTCACCGAACACAGGGGGTAGTGGAGAGACCCAGTACTTC. Its protein product is CASSPNTGGSGETQYF.

The gene calls are TRBV5-8 and TRBJ2-7; D possibly corresponds to TRBD2 (6 bases). CDR3 length: 13 amino acids. Per germline, CDR1 SGHTS and CDR2 YDEGEE. The germline V and J ends were trimmed by 8 bases and 6 bases, with 18 bases remaining between them. CDR3 residues: CASRARRRGEQYF. DNA of the CDR3: TGTGCCAGTCGGGCTCGAAGGAGGGGCGAGCAGTACTTC.

The rearrangement uses TRBV5-4 and TRBJ2-3; unclear D gene. The V end was cut by 2 bases, the J end by 6 bases, with 10 bases between. Per the germline V gene, CDR1 is SGHNT and CDR2 is YYREEE (reference sequence). The CDR3 sequence is 13 residues long. The CDR3 coding sequence is TGTGCCAGCAGCTTCACCTCCGGGGATACGCAGTATTTT. Its translation is CASSFTSGDTQYF.

The chain links TRBV4-3 to TRBJ2-3; the D gene is possibly TRBD1 (7 bases). The CDR3 totals 15 residues. Germline CDR1 reads LGHNA; CDR2 reads YSLEER. Trimming pared 0 bases from V and 4 bases from J, leaving 11 bases between. As DNA, the CDR3 is TGCGCCAGCAGCCAAGATGGAGGGGGCCCAGATACGCAGTATTTT. Its translation: CASSQDGGGPDTQYF.

The J gene is TRBJ1-3, the V gene TRBV6-6; D is unclear. V was trimmed by 5 bases and J by 4 bases, leaving 12 bases between them. Germline values: CDR1 MNHNY, CDR2 SVGAGI (reference sequence). The CDR3 has 14 residues. CDR3 DNA: TGTGCCAGCAGTCCCGAGCGTGTAGGAAACACCATATATTTT. This encodes CASSPERVGNTIYF.

There are a few counts of this clone. One end of the junction does not line up with germline, which may come from a read error. The chain carries TRBV11-1 and TRBJ1-2; D is ambiguous. CDR1 and CDR2 (germline): SGHAT, FQDESV (reference sequence). The CDR3 has 10 amino acids. The chain's CDR3 is CASSSTGIKF. CDR3 DNA sequence: TGTGCCAGCAGCTCCACCGGGATAAAATTC.

The chain couples TRBV5-6 to TRBJ2-4; no clear D gene. The CDR3 is 16 amino acids. V was cut by 0 bases and J by 0 bases, with 10 bases left in between. The germline V gene has CDR1 SGHDT and CDR2 YYEEEE. The CDR3 here is CASSLGGPQAKNIQYF. In nucleotides, the CDR3 is TGTGCCAGCAGCTTGGGAGGCCCGCAAGCCAAAAACATTCAGTACTTC.